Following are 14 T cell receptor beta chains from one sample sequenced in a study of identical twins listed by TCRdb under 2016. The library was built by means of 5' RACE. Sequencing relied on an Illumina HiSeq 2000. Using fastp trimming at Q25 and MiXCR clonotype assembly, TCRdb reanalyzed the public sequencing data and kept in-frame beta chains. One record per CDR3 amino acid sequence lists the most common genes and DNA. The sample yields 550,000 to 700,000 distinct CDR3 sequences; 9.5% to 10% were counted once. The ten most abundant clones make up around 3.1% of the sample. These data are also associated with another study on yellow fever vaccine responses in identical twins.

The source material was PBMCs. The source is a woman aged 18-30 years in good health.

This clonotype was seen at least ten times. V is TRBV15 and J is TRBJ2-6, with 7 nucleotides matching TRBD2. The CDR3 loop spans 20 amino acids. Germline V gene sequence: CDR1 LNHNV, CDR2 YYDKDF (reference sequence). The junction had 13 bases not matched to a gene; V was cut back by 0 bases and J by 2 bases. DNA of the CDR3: TGTGCCACCAGCAGAGAGGCCCCGTGGGGGGGGGGAACTGGGGCCAACGTCCTGACTTTC. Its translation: CATSREAPWGGGTGANVLTF.

The DNA for the CDR3 is TGTGCCAGTAGTATTCTGGGGGCAACTAGCACAGATACGCAGTATTTT. Translation gives CASSILGATSTDTQYF. The J gene is TRBJ2-3, the V gene TRBV19; TRBD1 might be the D (6 bases). V was pared by 3 bases and J by 0 bases, with 13 bases between. The germline CDR1 and CDR2 sequences are LNHDA and SQIVND (reference sequence). This CDR3 is 16 amino acids long. Full variable domain (rest looked up from reference TRBV19 and TRBJ2-3): DGGITQSPKYLFRKEGQNVTLSCEQNLNHDAMYWYRQDPGQGLRLIYYSQIVNDFQKGDIAEGYSVSREKKESFPLTVTSAQKNPTAFYLCASSILGATSTDTQYFGPGTRLTVL.

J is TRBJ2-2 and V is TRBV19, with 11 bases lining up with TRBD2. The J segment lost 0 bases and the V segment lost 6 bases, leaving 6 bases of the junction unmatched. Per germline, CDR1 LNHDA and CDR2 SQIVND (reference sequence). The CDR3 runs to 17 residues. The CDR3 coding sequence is TGTGCCAGTAGAGTACTAGCGGGGGAGCCGAACACCGGGGAGCTGTTTTTT. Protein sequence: CASRVLAGEPNTGELFF.

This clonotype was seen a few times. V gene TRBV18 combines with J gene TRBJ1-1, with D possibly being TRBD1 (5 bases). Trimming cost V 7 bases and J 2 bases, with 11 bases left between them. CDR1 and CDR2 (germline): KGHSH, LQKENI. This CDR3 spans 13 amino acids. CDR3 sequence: CASFSGVNTEAFF. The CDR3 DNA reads TGTGCCAGCTTCTCGGGGGTTAACACTGAAGCTTTCTTT.

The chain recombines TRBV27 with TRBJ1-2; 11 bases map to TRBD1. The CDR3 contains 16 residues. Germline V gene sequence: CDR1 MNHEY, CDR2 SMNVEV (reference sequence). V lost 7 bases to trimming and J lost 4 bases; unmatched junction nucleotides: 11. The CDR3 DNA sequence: TGTGCCAGCACAAGGACAGGGGGCGCATCGGGCTATGGCTACACCTTC. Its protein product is CASTRTGGASGYGYTF.

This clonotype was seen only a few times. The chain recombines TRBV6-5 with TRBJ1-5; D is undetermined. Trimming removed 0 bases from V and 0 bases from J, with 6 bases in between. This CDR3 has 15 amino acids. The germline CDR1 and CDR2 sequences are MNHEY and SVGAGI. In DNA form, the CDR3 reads TGTGCCAGCAGTTACTCCCCGGGTAGCAATCAGCCCCAGCATTTT. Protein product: CASSYSPGSNQPQHF.

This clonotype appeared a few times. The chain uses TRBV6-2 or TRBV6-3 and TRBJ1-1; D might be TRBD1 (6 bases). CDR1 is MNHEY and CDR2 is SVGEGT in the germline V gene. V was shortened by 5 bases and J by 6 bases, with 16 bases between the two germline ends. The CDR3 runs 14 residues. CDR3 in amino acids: CASSRDTELPEAFF. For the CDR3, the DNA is TGTGCCAGCAGTCGGGACACCGAGCTCCCTGAAGCTTTCTTT.

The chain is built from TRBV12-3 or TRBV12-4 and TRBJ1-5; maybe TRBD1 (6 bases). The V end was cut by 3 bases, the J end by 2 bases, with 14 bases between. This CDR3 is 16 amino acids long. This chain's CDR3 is CASSLEGGGGNQPQHF. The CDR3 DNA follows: TGTGCCAGCAGTTTGGAGGGGGGTGGTGGCAATCAGCCCCAGCATTTT.

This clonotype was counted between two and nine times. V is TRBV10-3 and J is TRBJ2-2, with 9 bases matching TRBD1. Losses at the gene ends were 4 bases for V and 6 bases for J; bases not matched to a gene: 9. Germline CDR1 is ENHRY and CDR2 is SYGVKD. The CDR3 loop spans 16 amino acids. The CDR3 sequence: CAISALGQGIPGELFF. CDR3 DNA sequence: TGTGCCATCAGTGCCCTGGGACAGGGTATCCCCGGGGAGCTGTTTTTT.

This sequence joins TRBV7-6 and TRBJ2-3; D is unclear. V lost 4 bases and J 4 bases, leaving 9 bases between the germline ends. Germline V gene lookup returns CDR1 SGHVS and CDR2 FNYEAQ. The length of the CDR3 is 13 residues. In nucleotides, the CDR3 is TGTGCCAGCAGCTCCGACATCCCAGATACGCAGTATTTT. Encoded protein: CASSSDIPDTQYF.

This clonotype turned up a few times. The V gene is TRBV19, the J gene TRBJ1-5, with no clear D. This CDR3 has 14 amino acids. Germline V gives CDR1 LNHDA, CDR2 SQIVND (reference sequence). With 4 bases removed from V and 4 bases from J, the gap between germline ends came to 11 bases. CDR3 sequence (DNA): TGTGCCAGTAGTACGATGGAAAAAAATCAGCCCCAGCATTTT. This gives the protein CASSTMEKNQPQHF. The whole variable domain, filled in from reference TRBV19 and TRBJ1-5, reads DGGITQSPKYLFRKEGQNVTLSCEQNLNHDAMYWYRQDPGQGLRLIYYSQIVNDFQKGDIAEGYSVSREKKESFPLTVTSAQKNPTAFYLCASSTMEKNQPQHFGDGTRLSIL.

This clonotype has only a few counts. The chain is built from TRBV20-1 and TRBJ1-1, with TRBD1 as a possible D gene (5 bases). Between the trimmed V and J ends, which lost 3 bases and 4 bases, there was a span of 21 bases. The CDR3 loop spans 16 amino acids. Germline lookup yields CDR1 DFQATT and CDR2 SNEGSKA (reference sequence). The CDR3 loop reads CSARLSDGGGGTEAFF. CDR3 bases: TGCAGTGCTAGGCTCTCGGACGGCGGTGGGGGCACTGAAGCTTTCTTT.

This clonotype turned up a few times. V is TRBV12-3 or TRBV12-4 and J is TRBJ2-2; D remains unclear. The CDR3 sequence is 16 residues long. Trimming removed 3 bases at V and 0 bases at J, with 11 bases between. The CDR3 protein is CASSFDPGTNTGELFF. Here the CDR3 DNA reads TGTGCCAGCAGTTTTGATCCGGGTACGAACACCGGGGAGCTGTTTTTT.

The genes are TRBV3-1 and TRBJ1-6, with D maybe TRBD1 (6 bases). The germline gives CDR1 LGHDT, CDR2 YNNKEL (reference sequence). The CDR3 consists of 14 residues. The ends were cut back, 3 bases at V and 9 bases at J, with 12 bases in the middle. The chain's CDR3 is CASSQAGASSPLHF. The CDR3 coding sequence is TGTGCCAGCAGCCAGGCAGGGGCCTCTTCACCCCTCCACTTT.